The 5 T cell receptor beta chains reported below all come from one sample, sequenced in a study of T cells in Graves' hyperthyroidism and ophthalmopathy. Regions amplified from RNA transcripts were the TCR beta CDR3 regions. The TCR CDR3 was amplified in a first-round RT-PCR using the HTBI primer set. TCRdb re-called the multiplex PCR reads with MiXCR, one entry per CDR3 protein. Here the sample spans under 400,000 distinct CDR3 sequences, around 14% being singletons. Sequencing used blood. These receptors came from a woman between 18 and 30 years old with Graves' hyperthyroidism.

This clonotype came up many times. The CDR3 nucleotides read TGTGCCAGCAGCTTTACGGACGGCCGTAATGAAAAACTGTTTTTT. Amino acid sequence: CASSFTDGRNEKLFF. The J gene is TRBJ1-4, the V gene TRBV5-5; D is ambiguous. Germline CDR1 reads SGHKS; CDR2 reads YYEKEE (reference sequence). The CDR3 length is 15 residues. Trimming cost V 2 bases and J 4 bases, with 12 bases left between them.

This clonotype was observed a few times. V gene TRBV20-1 combines with J gene TRBJ1-5; D is ambiguous. The ends were cut back, 4 bases at V and 5 bases at J, with 15 bases in the middle. Germline V gene data show CDR1 as DFQATT and CDR2 as SNEGSKA (reference sequence). This CDR3 is 14 amino acids long. The chain's CDR3 is CSAKTGMGYQPQHF. The CDR3 coding sequence is TGCAGTGCTAAGACCGGGATGGGTTATCAGCCCCAGCATTTT.

The rearrangement joins TRBV10-3 to TRBJ2-3; possibly TRBD2 for D (7 bases). Germline assignment: CDR1 ENHRY and CDR2 SYGVKD. Trimming shortened V by 8 bases and J by 2 bases, and 17 bases separated the two germline ends. The CDR3 length is 15 residues. The CDR3 region is CAIGGGTKATDTQYF. The CDR3 DNA reads as TGTGCCATCGGGGGGGGCACCAAGGCCACAGATACGCAGTATTTT.

Of note for this clonotype: A single base separates this from a much larger clone, so it may be a read error. The J gene is TRBJ1-2, the V gene TRBV2, with TRBD1 matching 7 bases. Germline CDR1 SNHLY, CDR2 FYNNEI. V trimming: 8 bases; J trimming: 5 bases; junction bases outside the gene matches: 8. This CDR3 has 13 amino acids. CDR3 region: CASGQGELYGYTF. CDR3 nucleotides: TGTGCCAGCGGCCAGGGGGAGTTGTATGGCTACACCTTC.

The chain is built from TRBV7-9 and TRBJ2-7; TRBD2 agrees at 12 bases. The germline V gene has CDR1 SEHNR and CDR2 FQNEAQ (reference sequence). The junction had 10 bases not matched to a gene; V was cut back by 6 bases and J by 4 bases. The CDR3 has 16 amino acids. This CDR3 is CASSLTSGRGKYEQYF. The CDR3 coding sequence is TGTGCCAGCAGTTTGACTAGCGGGAGAGGGAAATACGAGCAGTACTTC.